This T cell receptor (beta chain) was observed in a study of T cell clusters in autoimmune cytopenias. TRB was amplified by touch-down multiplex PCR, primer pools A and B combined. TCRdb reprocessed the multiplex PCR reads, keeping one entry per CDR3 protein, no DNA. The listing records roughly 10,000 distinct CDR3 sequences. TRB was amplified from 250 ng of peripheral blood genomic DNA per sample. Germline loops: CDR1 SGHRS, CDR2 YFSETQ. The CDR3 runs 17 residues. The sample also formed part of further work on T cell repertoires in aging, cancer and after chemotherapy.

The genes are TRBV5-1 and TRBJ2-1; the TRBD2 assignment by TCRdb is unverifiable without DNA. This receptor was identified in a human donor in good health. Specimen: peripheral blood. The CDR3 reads CASSPVPLAGGQNEQFF. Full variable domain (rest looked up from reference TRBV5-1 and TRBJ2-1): KAGVTQTPRYLIKTRGQQVTLSCSPISGHRSVSWYQQTPGQGLQFLFEYFSETQRNKGNFPGRFSGRQFSNSRSEMNVSTLELGDSALYLCASSPVPLAGGQNEQFFGPGTRLTVL.